The T cell receptor beta chain described here comes from a study of OX40 agonist ivuxolimab in advanced cancers. About the investigation overall: Ivuxolimab was an agonistic, fully human IgG2 monoclonal antibody directed against OX40 (CD134), a costimulatory receptor. A male proportion of around 81% and a mean age of roughly 55 years, ranging from 23 to 79, were recorded for the dose-escalation cohort. Partial responses occurred in three dose-escalation patients: two with cutaneous melanoma and one with hepatocellular carcinoma. Of the approximately 54 dose-escalation patients, hepatocellular carcinoma was present in about 19, melanoma in roughly 15, renal cell carcinoma in 9 and head and neck cancer in 9. The monotherapy dose-escalation portion (N ≈ 50 patients) of the phase I ivuxolimab trial is reported in the paper. Intravenous ivuxolimab was administered to patients every 2 weeks at six dose levels: 0.01, 0.1, 0.3, 1.5, 3 and 10 mg/kg. The purpose of peripheral TCRbeta sequencing was to test whether ivuxolimab changed TCR sequence diversity and led to clonal T-cell expansion. Prior anti-PD-1, anti-PD-L1 or anti-CTLA-4 therapy was permitted, and approximately 41% of dose-escalation patients had received checkpoint inhibitors. What the research found in general, with its limitations: Clonal expansion of both CD4+ and CD8+ blood T cells was observed from baseline to week 6 at doses 0.1 to 3.0 mg/kg. After ivuxolimab, CD8+ T cells had more expanded clones than CD4+ T cells on average. In the 0.1-3.0 mg/kg groups, partial responders were among the patients with the lowest normalized peripheral clonal expansion, particularly in CD8+ T cells. Low levels of normalized T-cell clonal expansion were also seen in some patients who did not respond. Which antigens the clonally expanded peripheral T cells were specific for was not determined.

Turning to this clone: Its antigen has not been determined. Base qualities are missing; no much larger clone stands one base away.

The trial excluded patients who had a history of autoimmune disease or who were on systemic immunosuppression. Peripheral blood for TCR sequencing was drawn from every dose cohort at baseline, at cycle 4 day 1 and at cycle 7 day 1. The samples were drawn from a first-in-human, open-label, multicenter phase I dose-escalation trial of ivuxolimab. Adults with locally advanced or metastatic melanoma, renal cell, hepatocellular, or head and neck squamous cell carcinoma were enrolled in the trial. Before TCR sequencing, CD4+ T cells and CD8+ T cells were sorted from peripheral blood as separate populations. Genomic DNA was isolated from the sorted cells so that the TCRbeta CDR3 region could be sequenced. TCRbeta CDR3 regions were sequenced using the immunoSEQ Assay. The source is immuneACCESS, and TCRdb retained only in-frame sequences with V and J called. Part of the clones is not carried over; for the studies checked, unresolved V genes explain less than half of this, and the remainder is unexplained. This sample has tens of thousands of clones in its table, and 80% of those were observed once. The top ten clonotypes cover 8.5% to 12% of the sample.

The sequence came from an adult with an advanced solid tumor such as melanoma, head and neck, liver or kidney cancer. Material: CD4+ or CD8+ T cells sorted from blood, obtained in a trial of the OX40 agonist ivuxolimab.

CDR3 region: CASRDPGTRRSGNTIYF. The nucleotide sequence reads TGCGCCAGCAGGGACCCGGGGACGCGACGCTCTGGAAACACCATATATTTT. Recombination connected TRBV10-1 to TRBJ1-3, and TRBD1 may be the D gene, going by 5 matching bases. Sequences WNHNN (CDR1) and SYGVQD (CDR2) are obtained from the germline V gene (reference sequence). The CDR3 measures 17 amino acids from cysteine to phenylalanine. This entry keeps only the CDR3 DNA: 51 bases, framed from base 1. Cut back by 6 bases and 0 bases, the V and J ends lie 18 bases apart.